The clone carrying this TCR beta chain has only a few counts. Its target is not known. These data originate in a study of beta chain features in type 1 diabetes. Study results and limitations: There was a moderate but significant shortening of TCRB CDR3s in all four CD4+ subsets of Type 1 diabetes patients. Among type 1 diabetes patients, VDJ junctions had fewer insertions and more deletions.

Blood was collected once per donor into heparin, averaging about 116 mL. Staining for CD45RO/CCR7/CD25/CD127/CD95/CD27 allowed sorting of CD4+ naive, central memory, regulatory and stem cell-like memory cells. Every bit of the isolated RNA underwent reverse transcription, so sequencing read expressed TCRB transcripts. Clones were sequenced by immunoSEQ multiplex PCR, and TCRdb holds only the in-frame ones, with some missing. The sample consists of a few hundred thousand clones, 16% of them appearing once. Sequencing was carried out using naive CD4+ T cells from blood. The receptor's source is a man aged 30-40 years with type 1 diabetes.

DNA of the CDR3: TGTGCCAGCAGCTTAGAAAGCCGGAACACTGAAGCTTTCTTT. It specifies CASSLESRNTEAFF. This rearrangement joins TRBV7-2 to TRBJ1-1; D ambiguous. The germline gives CDR1 SGHTA, CDR2 FQGNSA. This CDR3 spans 14 amino acids. Trimming stripped 1 base from V and 1 base from J, with 7 bases between.